This T cell receptor (beta chain) is drawn from a study of blood T cell repertoires in COVID-19. V lost 3 bases to trimming and J lost 4 bases, with 12 bases between them. CDR3 length: 15 amino acids. CDR1 and CDR2 (germline): ENHRY, SYGVKD. Generated by immunoSEQ multiplex PCR, the TCRdb table keeps only in-frame clones and is missing some. The sample has 110,000 or so clones, 80% to 90% seen once. The sequence derives from a man aged 65 to 85 with active or convalescent COVID-19. The sequenced sample was peripheral blood. V is TRBV10-3 and J is TRBJ2-2, with a weak D call TRBD2 (5 bases). The chain's CDR3 is CAISDSTGSTGELFF. CDR3 in DNA: TGTGCCATCAGTGATTCAACGGGGAGCACCGGGGAGCTGTTTTTT.